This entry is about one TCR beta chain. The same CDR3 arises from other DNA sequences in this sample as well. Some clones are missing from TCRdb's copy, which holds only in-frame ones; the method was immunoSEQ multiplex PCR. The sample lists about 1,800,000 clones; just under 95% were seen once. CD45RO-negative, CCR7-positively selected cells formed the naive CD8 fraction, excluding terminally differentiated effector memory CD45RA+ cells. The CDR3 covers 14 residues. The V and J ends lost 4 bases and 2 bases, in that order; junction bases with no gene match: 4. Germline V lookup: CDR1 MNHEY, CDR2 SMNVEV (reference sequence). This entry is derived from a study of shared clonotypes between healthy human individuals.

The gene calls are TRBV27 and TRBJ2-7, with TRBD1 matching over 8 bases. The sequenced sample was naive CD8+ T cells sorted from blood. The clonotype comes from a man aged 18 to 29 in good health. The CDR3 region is CASSYGQGTYEQYF. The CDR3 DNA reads TGTGCCAGCAGTTACGGACAGGGCACCTACGAGCAGTACTTC.